A selection of T cell receptor beta chains follows, all from one sample in a study of technical replicates of blood from four donors. Clones were sequenced by immunoSEQ multiplex PCR, and TCRdb holds only the in-frame ones, with some missing. The profile shows tens of thousands of clones, about 96% of them singletons. Sequencing used T cells isolated from PBMCs. The receptors were sampled from a human donor in good health. Each CDR3 is given with its conserved first and last residue. A D gene is named only where the DNA matches it firmly. Clone size appears in some rows only: once, few, many, or a class for an expanded clone.

>TRBJ2-6|-|TRBV10-3|TRBD2
TGTGCCATCAGTGAGTCAGGGGGGACTAGCGGTACCAACGTCCTGACTTTC
CAISESGGTSGTNVLTF
>TRBJ2-5|-|TRBV29-1|-
TGCAGCGTTGCGACAGATGCGGAGACCCAGTACTTC
CSVATDAETQYF
>TRBJ2-7|-|TRBV19|-
TGTGCCAGTAGCCCCCTTGAGGGCAGGAGCTCCTACGAGCAGTACTTC
CASSPLEGRSSYEQYF
>TRBJ1-2|-|TRBV7-9|TRBD1
TGTGCCAGCAGGGGAGACAGGGACGACTATGGCTACACCTTC
CASRGDRDDYGYTF
>TRBJ2-7|-|TRBV19|TRBD1
TGTGCCAGTCGACAGGGCTACGAGCAGTACTTC
CASRQGYEQYF
>TRBJ2-3|-|TRBV4-2|-
TGTGCCAGCAGCCAAGCTACCACAGATACGCAGTATTTT
CASSQATTDTQYF
>TRBJ1-2|-|TRBV10-3|-
TGTGCCATCAGTGAGTCGTCCCAGGGCTACACCTTC
CAISESSQGYTF
>TRBJ1-5|-|TRBV30|TRBD1
TGTGCCTGGAGTGCGGGACAGGGGTTGTCGAGCAATCAGCCCCAGCATTTT
CAWSAGQGLSSNQPQHF
>TRBJ2-5|-|TRBV5-1|-
TGCGCCAGCAGCCCGGCCATACGACAGAGCCAAGAGACCCAGTACTTC
CASSPAIRQSQETQYF
>TRBJ2-5|-|TRBV14|-
TGTGCCAGCAGCCTACGACCCGGGGGAAAAGAGACCCAGTACTTC
CASSLRPGGKETQYF
>TRBJ2-1|few|TRBV29-1|-
TGCAGCCTCTACGGGGGGCAGAGGTCCTACAATGAGCAGTTCTTC
CSLYGGQRSYNEQFF
>TRBJ2-5|once|TRBV14|-
TGTGCCAGCACGACAGGCCGGACCCGGTTGGGGGTCGAGACCCAGTACTTC
CASTTGRTRLGVETQYF